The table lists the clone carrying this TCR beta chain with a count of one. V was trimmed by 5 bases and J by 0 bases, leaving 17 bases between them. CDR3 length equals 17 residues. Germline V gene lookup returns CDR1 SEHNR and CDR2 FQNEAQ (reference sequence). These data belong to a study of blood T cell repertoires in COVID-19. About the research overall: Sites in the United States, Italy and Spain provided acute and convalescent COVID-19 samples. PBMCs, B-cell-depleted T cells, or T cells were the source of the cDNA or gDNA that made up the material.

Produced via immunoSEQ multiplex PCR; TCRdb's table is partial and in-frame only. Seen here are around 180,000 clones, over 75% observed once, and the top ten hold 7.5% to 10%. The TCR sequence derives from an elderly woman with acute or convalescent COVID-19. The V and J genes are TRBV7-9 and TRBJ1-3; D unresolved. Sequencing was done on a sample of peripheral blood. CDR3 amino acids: CASSLDGSGYSGNTIYF. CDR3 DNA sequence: TGTGCCAGCAGCCTCGACGGGTCTGGCTACTCTGGAAACACCATATATTTT.